This T cell receptor beta chain is from a study of T cell responses to AZD1222 COVID-19 vaccine. Concerning this clone itself: Its antigen is currently unknown.

Repertoires were generated with immunoSEQ multiplex PCR, while TCRdb's copy carries only in-frame clones and drops some. The repertoire consists of over 85,000 clones, with about 94% occurring once and the leading ten covering 2.5% to 3%. Study-level points and caveats: Per reports, nearly half of all spike-specific TCRs target regions that are unmutated in variants.

The CDR3 loop spans 13 amino acids. CDR1 is KGHSH and CDR2 is LQKENI in the germline V gene. Trimming pared 4 bases from V and 4 bases from J, leaving 10 bases between. Sequenced material: peripheral blood, taken 28 days after the second AZD1222 dose. This rearrangement joins TRBV18 to TRBJ1-2; perhaps TRBD1 as D (6 bases). The sequence came from an adult who received the AZD1222 COVID-19 vaccine. CDR3 sequence: CASSLDSLYGYTF. DNA of the CDR3: TGTGCCAGCTCACTGGACAGCCTCTATGGCTACACCTTC.